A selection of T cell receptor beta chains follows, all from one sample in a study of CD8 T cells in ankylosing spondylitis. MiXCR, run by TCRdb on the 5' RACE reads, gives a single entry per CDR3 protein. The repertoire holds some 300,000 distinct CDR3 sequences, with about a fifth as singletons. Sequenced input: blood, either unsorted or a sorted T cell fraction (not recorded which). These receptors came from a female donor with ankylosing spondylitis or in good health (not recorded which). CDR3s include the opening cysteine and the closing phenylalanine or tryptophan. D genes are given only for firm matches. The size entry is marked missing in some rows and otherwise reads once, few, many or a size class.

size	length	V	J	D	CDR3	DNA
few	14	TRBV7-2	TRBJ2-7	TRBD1	CASSLVQGAHEQYF	TGTGCCAGCAGCTTAGTACAGGGGGCCCACGAGCAGTACTTC
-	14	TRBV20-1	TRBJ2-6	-	CSATGSSGANVLTF	TGCAGTGCCACGGGGAGCTCTGGGGCCAACGTCCTGACTTTC
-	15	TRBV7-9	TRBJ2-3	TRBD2	CASSRTSGQGDTQYF	TGTGCCAGCAGTCGCACTAGCGGGCAGGGGGATACGCAGTATTTT
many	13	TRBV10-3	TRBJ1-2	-	CAIREDLVGGYTF	TGTGCCATCAGGGAGGATCTGGTGGGTGGCTACACCTTC
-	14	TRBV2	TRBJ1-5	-	CASSEGGEEQPQHF	TGTGCCAGCAGTGAGGGGGGAGAGGAGCAGCCCCAGCATTTT
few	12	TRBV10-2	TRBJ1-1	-	CASIMGGTEAFF	TGCGCCAGCATCATGGGTGGCACTGAAGCTTTCTTT
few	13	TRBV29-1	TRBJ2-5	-	CSVRGDRWETQYF	TGCAGCGTAAGGGGTGACAGGTGGGAGACCCAGTACTTC
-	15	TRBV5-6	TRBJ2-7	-	CASSLSRGGLYEQYF	TGTGCCAGCAGCTTGTCCAGGGGAGGACTCTACGAGCAGTACTTC
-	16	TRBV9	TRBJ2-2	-	CASSVRVATNTGELFF	TGTGCCAGCAGCGTACGGGTAGCGACCAACACCGGGGAGCTGTTTTTT
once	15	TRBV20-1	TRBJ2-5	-	CSVPLRPGQGETQYF	TGCAGTGTCCCACTGCGACCGGGACAAGGGGAGACCCAGTACTTC
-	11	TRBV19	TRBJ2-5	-	CASSMGETQYF	TGTGCCAGTAGTATGGGGGAGACCCAGTACTTC
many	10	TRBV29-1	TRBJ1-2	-	CSVEQDGYTF	TGCAGCGTTGAACAGGATGGCTACACCTTC
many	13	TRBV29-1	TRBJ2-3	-	CSVEGRYTDTQYF	TGCAGCGTTGAAGGGCGGTACACAGATACGCAGTATTTT
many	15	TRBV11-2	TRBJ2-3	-	CASSPTRTDPDTQYF	TGTGCCAGCAGCCCTACTAGGACGGATCCAGATACGCAGTATTTT
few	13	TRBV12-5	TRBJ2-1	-	CASGLPLGNEQFF	TGTGCTAGTGGTTTGCCTCTAGGAAATGAGCAGTTCTTC
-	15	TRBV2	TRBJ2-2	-	CASRSDRQNTGELFF	TGTGCCAGCAGGTCCGACAGGCAGAACACCGGGGAGCTGTTTTTT
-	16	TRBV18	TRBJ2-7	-	CASSPVRGPTYYEQYF	TGTGCCAGCTCACCGGTTAGGGGTCCGACATACTACGAGCAGTACTTC
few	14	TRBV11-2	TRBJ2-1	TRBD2	CASSSTSVPSGQFF	TGTGCCAGCAGCTCGACTAGCGTCCCATCTGGGCAGTTCTTC
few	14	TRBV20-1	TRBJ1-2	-	CSAPGETPGGGYTF	TGCAGTGCCCCAGGAGAAACCCCAGGAGGTGGCTACACCTTC
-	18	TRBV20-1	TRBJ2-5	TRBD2	CSARALAGGGVQEETQYF	TGCAGTGCTAGAGCACTAGCGGGAGGGGGGGTTCAGGAAGAGACCCAGTACTTC
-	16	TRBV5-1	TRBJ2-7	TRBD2	CASSLDVAGGPGEQYF	TGCGCCAGCAGCTTGGATGTGGCGGGAGGGCCGGGAGAGCAGTACTTC
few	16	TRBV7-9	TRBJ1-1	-	CASSREGPVMNTEAFF	TGTGCCAGCAGCCGTGAGGGGCCTGTAATGAACACTGAAGCTTTCTTT
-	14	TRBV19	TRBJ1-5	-	CASSRTTGNQPQHF	TGTGCCAGTAGCCGGACGACAGGCAATCAGCCCCAGCATTTT
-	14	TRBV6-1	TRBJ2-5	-	CASRRSPPTETQYF	TGTGCCAGCAGACGGAGCCCCCCCACAGAGACCCAGTACTTC
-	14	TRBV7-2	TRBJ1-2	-	CASSFGVENYGYTF	TGTGCCAGCAGCTTCGGGGTCGAAAACTATGGCTACACCTTC
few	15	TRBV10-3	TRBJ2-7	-	CAISDPRAGSYEQYF	TGTGCCATCAGTGACCCCCGGGCCGGGTCCTACGAGCAGTACTTC
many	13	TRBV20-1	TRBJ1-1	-	CSPSDGVNTEAFF	TGCAGTCCAAGTGACGGGGTGAACACTGAAGCTTTCTTT
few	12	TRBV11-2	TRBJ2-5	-	CASATIRETQYF	TGTGCCAGCGCAACCATCCGAGAGACCCAGTACTTC
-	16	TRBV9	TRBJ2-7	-	CASSSGGGRGSYEQYF	TGTGCCAGCAGCTCAGGGGGGGGCAGGGGCTCCTACGAGCAGTACTTC
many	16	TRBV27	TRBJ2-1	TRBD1	CASSPRGGQGRLSGNF	TGTGCCAGCAGCCCTAGGGGGGGACAGGGGCGACTAAGTGGTAACTTC
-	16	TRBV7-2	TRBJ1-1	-	CASSYKLGLSSAEAFF	TGTGCCAGCAGCTATAAGTTGGGCCTCTCCTCCGCTGAAGCTTTCTTT
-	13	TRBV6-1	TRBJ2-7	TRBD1	CASSQTGGNEQYF	TGTGCCAGCAGCCAGACAGGGGGGAACGAGCAGTACTTC
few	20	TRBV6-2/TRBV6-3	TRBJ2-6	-	CASTRAISITQSSGANVLTF	TGTGCCAGCACCCGGGCCATCTCGATCACGCAGAGCTCTGGGGCCAACGTCCTGACTTTC
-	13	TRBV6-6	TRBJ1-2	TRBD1	CASARGLVYGYTF	TGTGCCAGCGCTAGGGGGCTAGTCTATGGCTACACCTTC
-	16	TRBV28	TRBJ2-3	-	CASAFARDGLGDTQYF	TGTGCCAGCGCATTCGCCCGGGACGGACTGGGGGATACGCAGTATTTT
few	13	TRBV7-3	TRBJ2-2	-	CASSLTVTGELFF	TGTGCCAGCAGCTTAACGGTGACCGGGGAGCTGTTTTTT
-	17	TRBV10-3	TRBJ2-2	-	CAISLEPGTSNTGELFF	TGTGCCATCAGCCTAGAGCCAGGGACCTCGAACACCGGGGAGCTGTTTTTT
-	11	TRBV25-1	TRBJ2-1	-	CASSSGWEQFF	TGTGCCAGCAGTTCCGGGTGGGAGCAGTTCTTC
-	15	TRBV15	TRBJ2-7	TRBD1	CATSRVTTGNYEQYF	TGTGCCACCAGCAGAGTTACGACAGGGAATTACGAGCAGTACTTC
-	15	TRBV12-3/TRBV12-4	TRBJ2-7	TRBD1	CASSLGQGTNYEQYF	TGTGCCAGCAGCTTAGGACAGGGGACCAACTACGAGCAGTACTTC
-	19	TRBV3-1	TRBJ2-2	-	CTFSFALTGGVGNTGELFF	TGTACCTTCAGTTTTGCCCTGACGGGGGGCGTTGGGAACACCGGGGAGCTGTTTTTT
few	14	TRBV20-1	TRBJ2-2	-	CSALDREVTGELFF	TGCAGTGCCCTCGACAGGGAGGTCACCGGGGAGCTGTTTTTT
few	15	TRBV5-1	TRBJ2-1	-	CASSLLLASNNEQFF	TGCGCCAGCAGCTTGCTCCTAGCGAGTAACAATGAGCAGTTCTTC
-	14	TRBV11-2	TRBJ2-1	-	CASSLVRGGSEQFF	TGTGCCAGCAGCTTAGTGCGAGGAGGGAGTGAGCAGTTCTTC
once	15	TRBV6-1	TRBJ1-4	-	CASRPLGRGAEKLFF	TGTGCCAGCAGACCCCTAGGGAGGGGAGCTGAAAAACTGTTTTTT
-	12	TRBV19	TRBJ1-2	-	CASSSPNYGYTF	TGTGCCAGTAGTAGTCCAAACTATGGCTACACCTTC
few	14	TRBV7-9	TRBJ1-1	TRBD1	CASSLDQGGTEAFF	TGTGCCAGCAGCTTGGATCAGGGGGGCACTGAAGCTTTCTTT
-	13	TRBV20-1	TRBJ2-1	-	CSARKSADNEQFF	TGCAGTGCTAGAAAGTCGGCTGACAATGAGCAGTTCTTC